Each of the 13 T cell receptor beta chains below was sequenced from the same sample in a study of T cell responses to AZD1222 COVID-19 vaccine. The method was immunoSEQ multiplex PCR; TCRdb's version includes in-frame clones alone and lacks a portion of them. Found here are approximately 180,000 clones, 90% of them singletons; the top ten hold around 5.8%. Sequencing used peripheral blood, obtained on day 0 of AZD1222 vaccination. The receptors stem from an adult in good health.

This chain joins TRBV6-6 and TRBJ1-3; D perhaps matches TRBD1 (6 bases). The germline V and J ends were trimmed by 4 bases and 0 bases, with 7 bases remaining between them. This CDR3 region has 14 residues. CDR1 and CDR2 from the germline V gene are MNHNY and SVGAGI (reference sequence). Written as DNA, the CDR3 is TGTGCCAGCAGTTGGACAGTCTCTGGAAACACCATATATTTT. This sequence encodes CASSWTVSGNTIYF.

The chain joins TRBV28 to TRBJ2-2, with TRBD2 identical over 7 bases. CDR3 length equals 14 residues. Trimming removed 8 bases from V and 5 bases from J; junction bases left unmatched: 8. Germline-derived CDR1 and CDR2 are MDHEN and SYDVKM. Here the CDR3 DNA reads TGTGCCAGCTACCCGGGGGGTCTTACCGGGGAGCTGTTTTTT. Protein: CASYPGGLTGELFF.

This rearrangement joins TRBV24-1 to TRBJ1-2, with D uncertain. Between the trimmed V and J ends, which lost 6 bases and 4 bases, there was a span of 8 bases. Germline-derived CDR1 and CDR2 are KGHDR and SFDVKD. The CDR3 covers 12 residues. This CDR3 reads CATSRGPYGYTF. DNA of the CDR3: TGTGCCACCAGTCGGGGTCCCTATGGCTACACCTTC.

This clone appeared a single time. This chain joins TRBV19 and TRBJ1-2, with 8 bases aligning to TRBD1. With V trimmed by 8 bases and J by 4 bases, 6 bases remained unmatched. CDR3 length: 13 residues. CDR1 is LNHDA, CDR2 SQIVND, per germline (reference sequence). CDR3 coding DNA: TGTGCCAGTCAAGGACAGGGCTTCTATGGCTACACCTTC. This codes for CASQGQGFYGYTF.

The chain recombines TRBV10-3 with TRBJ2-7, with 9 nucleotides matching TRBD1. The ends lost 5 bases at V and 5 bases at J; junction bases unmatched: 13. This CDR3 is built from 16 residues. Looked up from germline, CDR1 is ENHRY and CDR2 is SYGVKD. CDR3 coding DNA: TGTGCCATCAGTAGCTCCGGGACAGGGTGGTCGAACGAGCAGTACTTC. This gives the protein CAISSSGTGWSNEQYF.

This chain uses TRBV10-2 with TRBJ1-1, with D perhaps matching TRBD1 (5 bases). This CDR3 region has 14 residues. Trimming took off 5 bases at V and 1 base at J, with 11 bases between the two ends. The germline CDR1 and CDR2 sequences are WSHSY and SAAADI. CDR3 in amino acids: CASSIGTGNTEAFF. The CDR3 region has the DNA TGCGCCAGCAGTATCGGGACCGGGAACACTGAAGCTTTCTTT.

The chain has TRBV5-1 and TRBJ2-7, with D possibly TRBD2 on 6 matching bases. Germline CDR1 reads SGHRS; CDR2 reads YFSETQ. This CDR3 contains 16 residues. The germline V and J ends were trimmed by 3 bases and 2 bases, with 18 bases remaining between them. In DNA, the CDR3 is TGCGCCAGCAGCTCGTCCACTAGCAGTAGGACCTACGAGCAGTACTTC. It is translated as CASSSSTSSRTYEQYF.

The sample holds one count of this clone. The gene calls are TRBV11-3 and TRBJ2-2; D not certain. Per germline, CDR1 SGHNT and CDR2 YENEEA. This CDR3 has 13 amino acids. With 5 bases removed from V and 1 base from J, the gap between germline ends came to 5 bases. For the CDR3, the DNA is TGTGCCAGCAGCCAAAGGAACACCGGGGAGCTGTTTTTT. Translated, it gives CASSQRNTGELFF. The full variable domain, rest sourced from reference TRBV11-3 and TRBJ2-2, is EAGVVQSPRYKIIEKKQPVAFWCNPISGHNTLYWYLQNLGQGPELLIRYENEEAVDDSQLPKDRFSAERLKGVDSTLKIQPAELGDSAVYLCASSQRNTGELFFGEGSRLTVL.

CDR3 DNA: TGCGCCAGCAGCCGGACTCGGACAGGGGCGAAACGGGAAAAACTGTTTTTT. The encoded protein is CASSRTRTGAKREKLFF. The chain links TRBV5-1 to TRBJ1-4, with 9 bases aligning to TRBD1. The CDR3 runs to 17 residues. J gave up 8 bases and V 4 bases, and 15 bases lay outside the gene matches. Germline V gene lookup returns CDR1 SGHRS and CDR2 YFSETQ.

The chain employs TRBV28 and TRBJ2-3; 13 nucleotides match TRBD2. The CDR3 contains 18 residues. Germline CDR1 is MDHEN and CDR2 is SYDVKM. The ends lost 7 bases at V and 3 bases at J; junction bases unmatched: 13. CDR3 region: CASTPAGLAGNRTDTQYF. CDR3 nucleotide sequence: TGTGCCAGCACCCCCGCGGGACTAGCGGGAAATCGTACAGATACGCAGTATTTT.

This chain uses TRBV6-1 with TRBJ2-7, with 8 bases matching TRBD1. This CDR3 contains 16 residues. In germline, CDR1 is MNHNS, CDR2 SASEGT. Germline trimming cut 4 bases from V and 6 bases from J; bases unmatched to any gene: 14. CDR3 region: CASSAAWAGGAFEQYF. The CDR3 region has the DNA TGTGCCAGCAGTGCCGCCTGGGCAGGGGGCGCCTTCGAGCAGTACTTC.

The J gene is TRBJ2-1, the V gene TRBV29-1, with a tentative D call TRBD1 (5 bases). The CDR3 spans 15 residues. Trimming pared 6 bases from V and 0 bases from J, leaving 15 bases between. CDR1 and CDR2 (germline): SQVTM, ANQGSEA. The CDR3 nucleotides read TGCAGCGTAGTTCTCTGGGGCAGCTCCTACAATGAGCAGTTCTTC. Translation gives CSVVLWGSSYNEQFF.

The CDR3 DNA follows: TGTGCCAGCAGTTTGACTTACAATCAGCCCCAGCATTTT. Amino acid sequence: CASSLTYNQPQHF. J is TRBJ1-5 and V is TRBV27; D not certain. Trimming took off 3 bases at V and 3 bases at J, with 6 bases between the two ends. The germline V gene has CDR1 MNHEY and CDR2 SMNVEV (reference sequence). The CDR3 covers 13 residues.